The 6 T cell receptor beta chains below all came from one sample that was sequenced in a study of T cells in women clearing cervical HPV infection. The method was immunoSEQ multiplex PCR; TCRdb's version includes in-frame clones alone and lacks a portion of them. Recorded for this sample: 25,000 to 30,000 clones. Sample: blood buffy coat. The receptors derive from a woman between 18 and 70 years old with a cervical HPV16 infection that either progressed to CIN3+ or cleared (not recorded which).

In the case of this clone: The read stops 3 residues short of the end of the CDR3; the missing end is completed from the germline J gene. V gene TRBV30 combines with J gene TRBJ2-5; D call uncertain. Trimming shortened V by 4 bases and J by 4 bases, and 7 bases separated the two germline ends. Per germline, CDR1 GTSNPN and CDR2 SVGIG (reference sequence). The CDR3 sequence is 11 residues long. The CDR3 sequence: CAWMLVETQYF. Partial CDR3 DNA: TGTGCCTGGATGTTAGTAGAGACC.

A remark on this clone: The read finishes 3 residues shy of the CDR3 end, and the germline J gene is used to complete it. The chain links TRBV7-2 to TRBJ1-2; tentatively, D is TRBD1 (5 bases). The CDR3 spans 13 residues. The V gene lost 7 bases and the J gene lost 4 bases, with 13 bases spanning the gap. Germline CDR1 reads SGHTA; CDR2 reads FQGNSA. CDR3 DNA, as far as it was read: TGTGCCAGCACCCCAGGGCAGCTCTATGGC. As protein: CASTPGQLYG. The whole CDR3 sequence reads CASTPGQLYGYTF. The variable domain in full, completed from reference TRBV7-2 and TRBJ1-2, reads GAGVSQSPSNKVTEKGKDVELRCDPISGHTALYWYRQSLGQGLEFLIYFQGNSAPDKSGLPSDRFSAERTGGSVSTLTIQRTQQEDSAVYLCASTPGQLYGYTFGSGTRLTVV.

Note on this clone: The CDR3 end is not reached by the read, which stops 3 residues before it; the germline J gene fills it in. V and J are TRBV28 and TRBJ2-4, with D uncertain. CDR1 and CDR2 from the germline V gene are MDHEN and SYDVKM. CDR3 length: 12 residues. The covered CDR3 bases are TGTGCCAGCAGTTCGAGTCCTACGGTT. It is translated as CASSSSPTV. The CDR3 reads in full as CASSSSPTVQYF.

Of note for this clone: The CDR3 goes on 3 residues after the read ends, and that part is filled in from the germline J gene. The chain has TRBV5-1 and TRBJ2-1; 8 bases match TRBD2. Germline V gene lookup returns CDR1 SGHRS and CDR2 YFSETQ. This CDR3 is built from 17 residues. After removal of 6 bases from V and 3 bases from J, the junction contained 14 bases not matched to a gene. The CDR3 sequence is CASTMGTGTRFYNEQFF. CDR3 DNA, as far as it was read: TGCGCCAGCACGATGGGTACCGGGACTAGGTTCTACAATGAG.

A word on this clone: The DNA ends 3 residues before the CDR3 does, and the rest of the CDR3 is filled in from the germline J gene. The genes are TRBV6-1 and TRBJ2-7; D call uncertain. CDR3 length equals 14 residues. The V gene's germline CDR1 is MNHNS and CDR2 SASEGT. Trimming took off 4 bases at V and 0 bases at J, with 10 bases between the two ends. The CDR3 DNA, read in part, is TGTGCCAGCAGTGGTCACAGCCTCTCCTACGAG. It codes for CASSGHSLSYE. The full CDR3 protein reads CASSGHSLSYEQYF.

As regards this clone: The read is 3 residues too short to cover the CDR3 end, so that end is filled in from the germline J gene. The chain carries TRBV11-3 and TRBJ1-4; a possible D gene is TRBD1 (6 bases). Germline V lookup: CDR1 SGHNT, CDR2 YENEEA. CDR3 size: 15 residues. CDR3 sequence reads: CASSAQGSGANVLFF. The CDR3 bases that were read are TGTGCCAGCAGCGCGCAGGGGTCTGGGGCCAACGTA.